Shown below are 23 T cell receptor beta chains from a single sample sequenced in a study of CD8+ T cells in alopecia areata. Treatment of the sample: oral pan-JAK inhibitor, 5-10 mg twice daily. RNA, once extracted, was reverse transcribed into cDNA for use as the sequencing template. The table came from immunoSEQ multiplex PCR; TCRdb's copy has only in-frame clones and leaves some out. Among roughly 200,000 clones listed, roughly two fifths were seen once. The material sequenced was CD4+ T cells sorted from blood, taken at approximately week 34, from a patient treated with tofacitinib. These receptors were taken from a human donor with alopecia areata.

The chain combines TRBV6-6 with TRBJ2-7, with no clear D. Germline-derived CDR1 and CDR2 are MNHNY and SVGAGI (reference sequence). This CDR3 has 12 residues. Trimming left V 4 bases short and J 3 bases short, with 7 bases between. CDR3 DNA sequence: TGTGCCAGCAGTTCCGTGTTCTACGAGCAGTACTTC. This translates into CASSSVFYEQYF.

This chain connects TRBV29-1 to TRBJ1-1; D uncertain. Germline V CDR1 and CDR2: SQVTM, ANQGSEA. This CDR3 contains 14 residues. Trimming removed 3 bases from V and 2 bases from J, with 13 bases in between. As DNA, the CDR3 is TGCAGCGTTGACTTGCTGGGTGGAAACACTGAAGCTTTCTTT. Encoded protein: CSVDLLGGNTEAFF.

In nucleotides, the CDR3 is TGCGCCAGCAGACATGGGACAGGTGAAGAGCAGTTCTTC. Protein product: CASRHGTGEEQFF. V is TRBV5-1 and J is TRBJ2-1; 8 bases align to TRBD1. There are 13 residues in the CDR3. CDR1 and CDR2 (germline): SGHRS, YFSETQ. V trimming: 5 bases; J trimming: 10 bases; junction bases outside the gene matches: 8.

This clone showed up just a few times. The rearrangement links TRBV4-2 to TRBJ1-5; maybe TRBD1 (5 bases). The CDR3 has 15 amino acids. Trimming took 5 bases from V and 3 from J, leaving 14 bases between them. Germline V CDR1 and CDR2: LGHNA, YNFKEQ. The CDR3 bases are TGTGCCAGCAGCAACACCGGGACGTTCAATCAGCCCCAGCATTTT. Translating it yields CASSNTGTFNQPQHF.

The rearrangement uses TRBV28 and TRBJ1-2, with TRBD1 identical over 7 bases. After removal of 5 bases from V and 5 bases from J, the junction contained 11 bases not matched to a gene. Germline CDR1 reads MDHEN; CDR2 reads SYDVKM. The CDR3 totals 15 residues. CDR3 nucleotide sequence: TGTGCCAGCAGTCTCCCAGGACAGGCCCTTTATGGCTACACCTTC. This codes for CASSLPGQALYGYTF.

This clone came up many times. The chain combines TRBV11-2 with TRBJ2-5; 7 positions agree with TRBD1. The V and J ends lost 5 bases and 1 base, in that order; junction bases with no gene match: 4. The CDR3 has 14 residues. Germline V lookup: CDR1 SGHAT, CDR2 FQNNGV. This CDR3 is CASSRGQLQETQYF. Here the CDR3 DNA reads TGTGCCAGCAGCCGGGGACAGCTCCAAGAGACCCAGTACTTC.

V is TRBV30 and J is TRBJ1-4, with a possible D match to TRBD1 (5 bases). V was clipped by 0 bases and J by 8 bases, with 13 bases between them. This CDR3 is built from 14 residues. CDR1 GTSNPN and CDR2 SVGIG come from the germline V gene (reference sequence). The CDR3 nucleotides are TGTGCCTGGAGTGTAGTAACCCCAGGGGAAAAACTGTTTTTT. Translated, it gives CAWSVVTPGEKLFF.

Remarks on this clone: This specimen includes other DNA sequences encoding the same CDR3. As DNA, the CDR3 is TGTGCCAGCAGTTACCGCCCTGGGGAAAAACTGTTTTTT. It codes for CASSYRPGEKLFF. The rearrangement uses TRBV6-5 and TRBJ1-4; D not certain. CDR3 length: 13 amino acids. The V end lost 2 bases, the J end lost 8 bases, and 9 bases lay between the germline ends. Per the germline V gene, CDR1 is MNHEY and CDR2 is SVGAGI.

This clone has only a few counts. The rearrangement links TRBV9 to TRBJ2-5; TRBD1 or TRBD2 may be the D gene (5 bases each). The CDR3 totals 18 residues. Per germline, CDR1 SGDLS and CDR2 YYNGEE. The germline V and J ends were trimmed by 1 base and 3 bases, with 22 bases remaining between them. Written as DNA, the CDR3 is TGTGCCAGCAGCGTAAATCTGGGGCTGACCGGGACGGAAGAGACCCAGTACTTC. This sequence encodes CASSVNLGLTGTEETQYF.

The table lists this clone with many counts. The chain couples TRBV11-2 to TRBJ1-1; 8 nucleotides line up with TRBD1. V dropped 5 bases and J dropped 11; count of bases not matched to a gene: 13. The germline V gene has CDR1 SGHAT and CDR2 FQNNGV. This CDR3 has 14 amino acids. The CDR3 spells CASSRGQGSRWAFF. CDR3 nucleotide sequence: TGTGCCAGCAGCCGCGGACAGGGTTCCAGGTGGGCTTTCTTT.

The chain is built from TRBV18 and TRBJ2-3, with D unclear. There are 12 residues in the CDR3. Germline-derived CDR1 and CDR2 are KGHSH and LQKENI. V was trimmed by 4 bases and J by 5 bases, leaving 7 bases between them. The CDR3 DNA reads as TGTGCCAGCTCACTTTGGGGAGATACGCAGTATTTT. Its translation: CASSLWGDTQYF.

CDR3 sequence: CASSFGQGDYEQYF. The DNA for the CDR3 is TGTGCCAGCAGCTTCGGACAGGGAGACTACGAGCAGTACTTC. The rearrangement uses TRBV7-2 and TRBJ2-7; 8 bases are shared with TRBD1. In germline, CDR1 is SGHTA, CDR2 FQGNSA. Trimming at V came to 3 bases and at J to 3 bases, leaving 4 bases not matched to a gene. The CDR3 extends over 14 amino acids.

V gene TRBV29-1 combines with J gene TRBJ2-3, with TRBD1 identical over 10 bases. V was clipped by 5 bases and J by 1 base; unmatched bases: 6. Germline lookup yields CDR1 SQVTM and CDR2 ANQGSEA. This CDR3 has 15 amino acids. For the CDR3, the DNA is TGCAGCGTTACTACTGACAGGGGGCGCACAGATACGCAGTATTTT. Translated: CSVTTDRGRTDTQYF.

This clone appeared a few times. V gene TRBV5-1 combines with J gene TRBJ2-2, with 8 bases that match TRBD2. This CDR3 region has 15 residues. Germline V gene sequence: CDR1 SGHRS, CDR2 YFSETQ. Trimming removed 5 bases from V and 1 base from J; junction bases left unmatched: 4. CDR3 loop: CASRLAVMNTGELFF. The CDR3 DNA reads TGCGCCAGCAGACTAGCGGTGATGAACACCGGGGAGCTGTTTTTT.

The V call is TRBV7-9, the J call TRBJ2-5; possibly TRBD2 for D (8 bases). Trimming shortened V by 5 bases and J by 4 bases, and 17 bases separated the two germline ends. Germline V lookup: CDR1 SEHNR, CDR2 FQNEAQ (reference sequence). This CDR3 is 15 amino acids long. The CDR3 nucleotides read TGTGCCAGCAGCCACCCGGGAGGGGGCACAGAGACCCAGTACTTC. As protein: CASSHPGGGTETQYF.

The V and J genes are TRBV4-1 and TRBJ1-5; D remains unclear. Looked up from germline, CDR1 is MGHRA and CDR2 is YSYEKL. CDR3 size: 15 residues. V was shortened by 4 bases and J by 4 bases, with 14 bases between the two germline ends. The DNA for the CDR3 is TGCGCCAGCAGCCCCAGAACGGATTCGAATCAGCCCCAGCATTTT. This codes for CASSPRTDSNQPQHF.

This clone was seen repeatedly, ten times or more. The DNA for the CDR3 is TGCGCCAGCAGCTCTGGACAGGGGGCTCTCTACGAGCAGTACTTC. Its translation: CASSSGQGALYEQYF. The genes are TRBV5-1 and TRBJ2-7; 11 positions match TRBD1. Per germline, CDR1 SGHRS and CDR2 YFSETQ. The V gene end was trimmed by 3 bases and the J gene end by 3 bases; junction bases not matched to a gene: 5. The CDR3 length is 15 residues.

This clone was seen only a few times. J is TRBJ2-3 and V is TRBV29-1; D perhaps matches TRBD1 (5 bases). Trimming stripped 4 bases from V and 3 bases from J, with 11 bases between. The CDR3 is made up of 13 amino acids. CDR1 is SQVTM and CDR2 is ANQGSEA in the germline V gene. The CDR3 coding sequence is TGCAGCGTTGCTCAACAGGATACAGATACGCAGTATTTT. Translating it yields CSVAQQDTDTQYF.

This clone was recorded a few times. V is TRBV14 and J is TRBJ1-4; 8 bases match TRBD1. V dropped 4 bases and J dropped 3; count of bases not matched to a gene: 4. The CDR3 is 15 amino acids. Per the germline V gene, CDR1 is SGHDN and CDR2 is FVKESK. The CDR3, as DNA: TGTGCCAGCAGCCCAGTGACAGGGGCTAATGAAAAACTGTTTTTT. It codes for CASSPVTGANEKLFF.

To note about this clone: This sample includes further DNA sequences coding for the same CDR3. The V call is TRBV2, the J call TRBJ1-1, with TRBD1 as a possible D gene (5 bases). The germline V and J ends were trimmed by 3 bases and 5 bases, with 10 bases remaining between them. The CDR3 has 13 amino acids. Germline lookup yields CDR1 SNHLY and CDR2 FYNNEI. In DNA, the CDR3 is TGTGCCAGCAGTGAGCAGGGTAGGACTGAAGCTTTCTTT. This translates into CASSEQGRTEAFF.

This clone has more than one count but fewer than ten. The chain recombines TRBV5-1 with TRBJ2-7; 10 nucleotides align to TRBD1. The CDR3 is made up of 16 amino acids. The germline V gene encodes CDR1 SGHRS and CDR2 YFSETQ. Germline trimming cut 0 bases from V and 2 bases from J; bases unmatched to any gene: 5. DNA of the CDR3: TGCGCCAGCAGCTTGGCACCCGGACAGGGGGCCTACGAGCAGTACTTC. Amino acid sequence: CASSLAPGQGAYEQYF.

This clone was counted a few times. In DNA form, the CDR3 reads TGTGCCAGCAGCCGGGGACAGAGCTCCTACAATGAGCAGTTCTTC. This encodes CASSRGQSSYNEQFF. This chain connects TRBV9 to TRBJ2-1, with TRBD1 matching 7 bases. Germline CDR1 reads SGDLS; CDR2 reads YYNGEE. The CDR3 is made up of 15 amino acids. J was trimmed by 0 bases and V by 4 bases; bases with no gene match: 4.

The V gene is TRBV2, the J gene TRBJ2-2; D unresolved. The CDR3 is 15 amino acids. The V gene lost 7 bases and the J gene lost 0 bases, with 12 bases spanning the gap. Germline CDR1 is SNHLY and CDR2 is FYNNEI. The CDR3 reads CASKSQVSNTGELFF. The CDR3, as DNA: TGTGCCAGCAAATCGCAGGTTTCGAACACCGGGGAGCTGTTTTTT.